This T cell receptor beta chain was recorded in a study of brain T cells in children with intractable seizures. Study-level findings and limits: Clones missing pre-surgery may reflect undersampling of that blood sample.

Specified time point: blood from clinic visit 5 months post-surgery; TSC patient then seizure free. This CDR3 is built from 18 residues. Germline V gene data show CDR1 as SGHTS and CDR2 as YDEGEE. The V end was cut by 0 bases, the J end by 0 bases, with 16 bases between. The repertoire was sequenced with immunoSEQ multiplex PCR; TCRdb's copy has only in-frame clones and lacks some. The sample comprises under 400,000 clones, 93% of which are singletons, and 5.7% rests with the top ten. Regarding this clone: Its antigen is not identified.

The sample was peripheral blood, taken 4 to 6 months after surgery. This sequence joins TRBV5-8 and TRBJ1-5; no clear D gene. This TCR was recovered from a boy under two years old with tuberous sclerosis and intractable seizures. The CDR3 coding sequence is TGTGCCAGCAGCTTGGCGGAGGTTTCGTTTAATAGCAATCAGCCCCAGCATTTT. Translating gives CASSLAEVSFNSNQPQHF.